Sequencing of this T cell receptor beta chain was carried out in a study of T-cell memory formation after mild COVID-19. Study-wide points: Clones from the second wave (peaking day 37) had unconfirmed SARS-CoV-2 specificity. Clones that shrank (day 15 to 85) were balanced CD4/CD8, whereas later expanders leaned CD4+.

The CDR3 covers 13 residues. V was trimmed by 3 bases and J by 4 bases, leaving 12 bases between them. The germline gives CDR1 SQVTM, CDR2 ANQGSEA. The sample holds a few counts of this clonotype. The antigen is unknown. TCRdb itself ran the 5' RACE reads through MiXCR, one entry per CDR3 protein. The sample comprises 550,000 to 700,000 distinct CDR3 sequences, over 15% of which are singletons, and 12% rests with the top ten. The chain is built from TRBV29-1 and TRBJ1-1; D uncertain. Sequenced sample: PBMCs or a T cell subset sorted from them (not recorded which). The receptor was derived from an adult woman who had mild COVID-19 (a few samples of this study predate the infection). Cell type and time point are not known. The CDR3 protein is CSVDKGTGTEAFF. The DNA of the CDR3 is TGCAGCGTTGATAAGGGTACGGGCACTGAAGCTTTCTTT.